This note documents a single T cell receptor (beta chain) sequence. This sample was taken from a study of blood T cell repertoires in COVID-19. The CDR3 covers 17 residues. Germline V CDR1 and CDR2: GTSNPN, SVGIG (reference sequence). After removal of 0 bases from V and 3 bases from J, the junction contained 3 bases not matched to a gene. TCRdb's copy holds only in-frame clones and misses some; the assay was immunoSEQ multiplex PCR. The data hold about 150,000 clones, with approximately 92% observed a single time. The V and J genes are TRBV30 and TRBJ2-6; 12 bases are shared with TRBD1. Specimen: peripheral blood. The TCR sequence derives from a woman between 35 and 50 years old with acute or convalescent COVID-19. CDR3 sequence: CAWSVGTGGGGANVLTF. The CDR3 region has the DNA TGTGCCTGGAGTGTGGGGACAGGGGGCGGTGGGGCCAACGTCCTGACTTTC.